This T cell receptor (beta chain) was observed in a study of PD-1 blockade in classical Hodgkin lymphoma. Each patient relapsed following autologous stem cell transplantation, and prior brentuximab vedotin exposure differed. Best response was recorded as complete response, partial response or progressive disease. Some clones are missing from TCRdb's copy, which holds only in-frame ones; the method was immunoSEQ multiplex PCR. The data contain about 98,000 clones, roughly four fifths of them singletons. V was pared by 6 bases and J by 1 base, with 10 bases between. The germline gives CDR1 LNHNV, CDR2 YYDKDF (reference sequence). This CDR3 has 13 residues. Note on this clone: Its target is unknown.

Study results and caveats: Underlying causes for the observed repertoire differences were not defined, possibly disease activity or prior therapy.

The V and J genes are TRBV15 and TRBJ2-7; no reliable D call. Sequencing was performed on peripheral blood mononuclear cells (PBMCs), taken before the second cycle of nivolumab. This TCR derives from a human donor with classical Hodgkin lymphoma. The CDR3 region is CATSSGRSYEQYF. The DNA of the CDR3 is TGTGCCACCAGTAGTGGCCGGTCCTACGAGCAGTACTTC.